The rows below give T cell receptor beta chains drawn from one sample of a study of cytomegalovirus exposure and HLA in healthy donors. Generated by immunoSEQ multiplex PCR, the TCRdb table keeps only in-frame clones and is missing some. The sample lists around 140,000 clones; 94% were seen once. What was sequenced was PBMCs. Receptors were obtained from a man between 18 and 35 years old in good health and CMV-seropositive. The CDR3 runs from the conserved cysteine through the conserved F or W. The D gene is left open where the match is weak. The size field is filled for only some rows; it gives once, few, many or a size class.

J: TRBJ1-2; V: TRBV19; D: TRBD1; size: NA; DNA: TGTGCCAGTAGGACAAAAAAATTCGGGACAGAGAACTATGGCTACACCTTC; CDR3: CASRTKKFGTENYGYTF
J: TRBJ2-3; V: TRBV7-2; D: NA; size: NA; DNA: TGTGCCAGCAGCTTAGCTCTTACCTGGGAGGGCACAGATACGCAGTATTTT; CDR3: CASSLALTWEGTDTQYF
J: TRBJ2-5; V: TRBV28; D: NA; size: few; DNA: TGTGCCAGCAGTCGGGGGATTCAAGAGACCCAGTACTTC; CDR3: CASSRGIQETQYF
J: TRBJ1-5; V: TRBV29-1; D: NA; size: NA; DNA: TGCAGCGTTGAGGTAGGGGATCCCCATCAGCCCCAGCATTTT; CDR3: CSVEVGDPHQPQHF
J: TRBJ2-7; V: TRBV30; D: NA; size: NA; DNA: TGTGCCTGGAAACGCAGGGCCTACGAGCAGTACTTC; CDR3: CAWKRRAYEQYF
J: TRBJ2-1; V: TRBV5-1; D: NA; size: NA; DNA: TGCGCCAGCAGTCGGTCCCTCTATGAGCAGTTCTTC; CDR3: CASSRSLYEQFF
J: TRBJ2-1; V: TRBV29-1; D: NA; size: NA; DNA: TGCAGCGTTGATAACGGGAGTTCGCGTGAGCAGTTCTTC; CDR3: CSVDNGSSREQFF
J: TRBJ2-2; V: TRBV6-5; D: NA; size: NA; DNA: TGTGCCAGCAGTTATCACCTAACCGGGGAGCTGTTTTTT; CDR3: CASSYHLTGELFF
J: TRBJ2-7; V: TRBV5-8; D: TRBD1; size: NA; DNA: TGTGCCAGCAGCTTGGGGACAGGGATGGGATACGAGCAGTACTTC; CDR3: CASSLGTGMGYEQYF
J: TRBJ2-5; V: TRBV15; D: NA; size: NA; DNA: TGTGCCACCAGCAGTCCGACCGGGACGGCGAACGGGGGACAAGAGACCCAGTACTTC; CDR3: CATSSPTGTANGGQETQYF
J: TRBJ2-3; V: TRBV2; D: TRBD1; size: NA; DNA: TGTGCCAGCAGTGAAGCCGGAGGACAGGATAGCACAGATACGCAGTATTTT; CDR3: CASSEAGGQDSTDTQYF
J: TRBJ2-1; V: TRBV6-5; D: TRBD2; size: NA; DNA: TGTGCCAGCAGCCCCGGGACTAGCGGGAGCGATGAGCAGTTCTTC; CDR3: CASSPGTSGSDEQFF
J: TRBJ1-5; V: TRBV5-5; D: NA; size: once; DNA: TGTGCCAGCAGCTTTGTTGCAGGGAGCAATCAGCCCCAGCATTTT; CDR3: CASSFVAGSNQPQHF
J: TRBJ1-2; V: TRBV2; D: TRBD1; size: few; DNA: TGTGCCAGCAGTTCTCAGGGGGAGGACTATGGCTACACCTTC; CDR3: CASSSQGEDYGYTF
J: TRBJ1-5; V: TRBV28; D: NA; size: NA; DNA: TGTGCCAGTACTCTGGCGGTTTATAGCAATCAGCCCCAGCATTTT; CDR3: CASTLAVYSNQPQHF
J: TRBJ2-2; V: TRBV27; D: NA; size: NA; DNA: TGTGCCAGCAGGGGCGGGGTAGGGACCGGGGAGCTGTTTTTT; CDR3: CASRGGVGTGELFF
J: TRBJ2-7; V: TRBV28; D: NA; size: NA; DNA: TGTGCCAGCACCTCCGGAGAGGGTAACGAGCAGTACTTC; CDR3: CASTSGEGNEQYF
J: TRBJ1-2; V: TRBV19; D: NA; size: NA; DNA: TGTGCCAGTAGTAGAACAGGGTCCGGAGGCTATGGCTACACCTTC; CDR3: CASSRTGSGGYGYTF
J: TRBJ1-2; V: TRBV5-6; D: NA; size: NA; DNA: TGTGCCAGCAGCCTGATGACAGGCCGCTACACCTTC; CDR3: CASSLMTGRYTF
J: TRBJ1-5; V: TRBV30; D: TRBD1; size: NA; DNA: TGTGCCTGGAGGTCAGGGGGGCGCGACCAGCCCCAGCATTTT; CDR3: CAWRSGGRDQPQHF
J: TRBJ2-1; V: TRBV10-3; D: TRBD2; size: NA; DNA: TGTGCCATCAGTAAGACTAGCGGGAGGGAGCAGTTCTTC; CDR3: CAISKTSGREQFF
J: TRBJ2-5; V: TRBV5-1; D: TRBD1; size: NA; DNA: TGCGCCAGCAGCAAGGGCACAGGGGGTATCCAAGAGACCCAGTACTTC; CDR3: CASSKGTGGIQETQYF
J: TRBJ2-7; V: TRBV4-1; D: NA; size: NA; DNA: TGCGCCAGCAGCCCAGGGGCGGGAGAGTCCTACGAGCAGTACTTC; CDR3: CASSPGAGESYEQYF
J: TRBJ2-2; V: TRBV25-1; D: TRBD1; size: NA; DNA: TGTGCCAGCAGTGGGGCCCCCAGACAGGGGGGGACCGGGGAGCTGTTTTTT; CDR3: CASSGAPRQGGTGELFF
J: TRBJ2-3; V: TRBV13; D: TRBD2; size: NA; DNA: TGTGCCAGCAGCCCCCCGCTAGCGGGAGCGGCAGATACGCAGTATTTT; CDR3: CASSPPLAGAADTQYF
J: TRBJ1-2; V: TRBV6-5; D: NA; size: NA; DNA: TGTGCCAGCAGTTACTACTCCAGCGGACGCTATGGCTACACCTTC; CDR3: CASSYYSSGRYGYTF
J: TRBJ2-2; V: TRBV4-1; D: TRBD2; size: NA; DNA: TGCGCCAGCAGCCAAGATGCTCCCGGACTAGCGAACACCGGGGAGCTGTTTTTT; CDR3: CASSQDAPGLANTGELFF
J: TRBJ2-1; V: TRBV29-1; D: NA; size: NA; DNA: TGCAGCGTTGAGTCCATGGACAGACCCTACAATGAGCAGTTCTTC; CDR3: CSVESMDRPYNEQFF
J: TRBJ2-7; V: TRBV6-1; D: TRBD2; size: NA; DNA: TGTGCCAGCAGACTAGCGGGAGTGGGGTACGAGCAGTACTTC; CDR3: CASRLAGVGYEQYF
J: TRBJ2-1; V: TRBV2; D: NA; size: NA; DNA: TGTGCCAGTCTGTTGGAGGGACGTGGCCGACCCAATGAGCAGTTCTTC; CDR3: CASLLEGRGRPNEQFF
J: TRBJ2-5; V: TRBV9; D: TRBD2; size: NA; DNA: TGTGCCAGCAGCGCGGGACTAGCGGGAGGGGGTGAGACCCAGTACTTC; CDR3: CASSAGLAGGGETQYF
J: TRBJ1-4; V: TRBV6-5; D: TRBD1; size: NA; DNA: TGTGCCAGCAGTCGGACTGGGACAGTGGGTGAAAAACTGTTTTTT; CDR3: CASSRTGTVGEKLFF
J: TRBJ2-1; V: TRBV5-1; D: NA; size: NA; DNA: TGCGCCAGCAGCTTGGGGGTGCGGGACAATGAGCAGTTCTTC; CDR3: CASSLGVRDNEQFF
J: TRBJ2-2; V: TRBV2; D: TRBD2; size: NA; DNA: TGTGCCAGCAGCGGGACTAGCGGGAGGGACACCGGGGAGCTGTTTTTT; CDR3: CASSGTSGRDTGELFF
J: TRBJ1-2; V: TRBV5-1; D: NA; size: NA; DNA: TGCGCCAGCAGCTTGCCGGGGGTTCTGGGCTACACCTTC; CDR3: CASSLPGVLGYTF
J: TRBJ2-7; V: TRBV13; D: TRBD2; size: NA; DNA: TGTGCCAGCAGCTTAGGGACTAGCGTGTTTGGCGAGCAGTACTTC; CDR3: CASSLGTSVFGEQYF
J: TRBJ2-1; V: TRBV5-1; D: NA; size: NA; DNA: TGCGCCAGCAGCTTGGAGGGGTTAGCGGCCCCATACAATGAGCAGTTCTTC; CDR3: CASSLEGLAAPYNEQFF
J: TRBJ2-5; V: TRBV19; D: TRBD2; size: NA; DNA: TGTGCCAGTAGTTTGCCCAACCTAGCGGGACAAGAGACCCAGTACTTC; CDR3: CASSLPNLAGQETQYF
J: TRBJ2-1; V: TRBV9; D: TRBD1; size: NA; DNA: TGTGCCAGCAGCGAGAGGGACAGGATCTACAATGAGCAGTTCTTC; CDR3: CASSERDRIYNEQFF
J: TRBJ2-7; V: TRBV15; D: TRBD2; size: NA; DNA: TGTGCCACCAGCAGGGGGACTAGCGATACCTACGAGCAGTACTTC; CDR3: CATSRGTSDTYEQYF
J: TRBJ1-1; V: TRBV2; D: TRBD1; size: few; DNA: TGTGCCAGCCGGGGACAGATGAACACTGAAGCTTTCTTT; CDR3: CASRGQMNTEAFF
J: TRBJ1-2; V: TRBV27; D: TRBD1; size: NA; DNA: TGTGCCAGCAGTTTAAACGCCGGGACAGGGATTTATGGCTACACCTTC; CDR3: CASSLNAGTGIYGYTF
J: TRBJ1-2; V: TRBV7-9; D: NA; size: NA; DNA: TGTGCCAGCAGCTCAGGAGGGGGCTACACCTTC; CDR3: CASSSGGGYTF
J: TRBJ2-1; V: TRBV18; D: TRBD2; size: NA; DNA: TGTGCCAGCTCACCTAGGACTAGCGGGGGACTAGGCGAGCAGTTCTTC; CDR3: CASSPRTSGGLGEQFF
J: TRBJ2-7; V: TRBV11-2; D: TRBD1; size: NA; DNA: TGTGCCAGCAGCTTAGGACAGGGGGCATTCGAGCAGTACTTC; CDR3: CASSLGQGAFEQYF
J: TRBJ2-7; V: TRBV29-1; D: TRBD1; size: once; DNA: TGCAGCGTTGAATATTCCGGGACAGGGGACTACGAGCAGTACTTC; CDR3: CSVEYSGTGDYEQYF
J: TRBJ1-2; V: TRBV10-3; D: NA; size: few; DNA: TGTGCCATCACCGGAAGCCAGGGGAACTATGGCTACACCTTC; CDR3: CAITGSQGNYGYTF
J: TRBJ2-5; V: TRBV27; D: TRBD1; size: NA; DNA: TGTGCCAGCAGTTACTTAGGACAGGGGGTAGAGACCCAGTACTTC; CDR3: CASSYLGQGVETQYF
J: TRBJ2-7; V: TRBV7-9; D: NA; size: NA; DNA: TGTGCCAGCAGCTTAGGCCACGTCGGCTCCTACGAGCAGTACTTC; CDR3: CASSLGHVGSYEQYF
J: TRBJ2-1; V: TRBV5-1; D: NA; size: NA; DNA: TGCGCCAGCAGCCTAGGACTATACAATGAGCAGTTCTTC; CDR3: CASSLGLYNEQFF
J: TRBJ2-7; V: TRBV5-1; D: TRBD2; size: NA; DNA: TGCGCCAGCAGCTTGGCGGCAGGAGCGAGCAAGGCTAGCGGGAGGTACGAGCAGTACTTC; CDR3: CASSLAAGASKASGRYEQYF
J: TRBJ2-2; V: TRBV5-1; D: TRBD2; size: NA; DNA: TGCGCCAGCAAATTAGCGGGAGCTGGCACCGGGGAGCTGTTTTTT; CDR3: CASKLAGAGTGELFF
J: TRBJ2-3; V: TRBV5-4; D: TRBD2; size: NA; DNA: TGTGCCAGCAGCGGACTAGCGGTAGATACGCAGTATTTT; CDR3: CASSGLAVDTQYF
J: TRBJ2-7; V: TRBV30; D: NA; size: few; DNA: TGTGCCTGGAGTTCGCAGTTTCAGGAGCAGTACTTC; CDR3: CAWSSQFQEQYF